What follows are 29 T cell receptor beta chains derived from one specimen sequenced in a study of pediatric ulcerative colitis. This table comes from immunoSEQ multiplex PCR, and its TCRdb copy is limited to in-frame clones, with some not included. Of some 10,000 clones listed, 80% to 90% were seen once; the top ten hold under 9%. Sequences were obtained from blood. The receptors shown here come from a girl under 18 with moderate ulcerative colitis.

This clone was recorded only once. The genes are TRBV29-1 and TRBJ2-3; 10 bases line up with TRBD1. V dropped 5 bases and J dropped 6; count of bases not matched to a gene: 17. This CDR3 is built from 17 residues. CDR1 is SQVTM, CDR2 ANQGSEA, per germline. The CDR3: CSVLRVEPGTGVDTQYF. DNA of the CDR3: TGCAGCGTTCTAAGGGTAGAGCCCGGGACAGGGGTCGATACGCAGTATTTT.

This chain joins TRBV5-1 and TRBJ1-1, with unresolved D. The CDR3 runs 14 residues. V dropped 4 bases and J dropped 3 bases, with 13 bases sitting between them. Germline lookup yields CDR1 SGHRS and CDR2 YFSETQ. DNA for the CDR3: TGCGCCAGCAGCCCCCCGGGAGTCTACACTGAAGCTTTCTTT. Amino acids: CASSPPGVYTEAFF.

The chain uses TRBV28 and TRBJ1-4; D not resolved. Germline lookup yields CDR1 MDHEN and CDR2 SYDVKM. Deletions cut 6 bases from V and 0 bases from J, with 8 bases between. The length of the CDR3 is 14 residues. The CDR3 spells CASRSLPTNEKLFF. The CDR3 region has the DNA TGTGCCAGCAGGAGCCTTCCAACTAATGAAAAACTGTTTTTT.

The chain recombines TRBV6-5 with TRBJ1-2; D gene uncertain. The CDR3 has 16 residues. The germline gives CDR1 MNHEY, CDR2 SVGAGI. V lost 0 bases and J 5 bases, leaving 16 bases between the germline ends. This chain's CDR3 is CASSYSWGASGYGYTF. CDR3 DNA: TGTGCCAGCAGTTACTCCTGGGGTGCCTCTGGATATGGCTACACCTTC.

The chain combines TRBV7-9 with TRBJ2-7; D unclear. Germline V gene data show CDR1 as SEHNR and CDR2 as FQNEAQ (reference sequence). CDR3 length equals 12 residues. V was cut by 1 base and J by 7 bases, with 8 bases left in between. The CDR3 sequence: CASSLVSREQYF. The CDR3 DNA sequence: TGTGCCAGCAGCTTAGTCAGTAGGGAGCAGTACTTC.

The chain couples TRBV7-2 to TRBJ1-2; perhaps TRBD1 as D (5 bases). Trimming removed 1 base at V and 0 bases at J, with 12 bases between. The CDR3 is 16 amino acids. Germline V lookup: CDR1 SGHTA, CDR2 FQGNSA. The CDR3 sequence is CASSLDRTRANYGYTF. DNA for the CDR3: TGTGCCAGCAGCTTAGACAGGACCAGAGCTAACTATGGCTACACCTTC.

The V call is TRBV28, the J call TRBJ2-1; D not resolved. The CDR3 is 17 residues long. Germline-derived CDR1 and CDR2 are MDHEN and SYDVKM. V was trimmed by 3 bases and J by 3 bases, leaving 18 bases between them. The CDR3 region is CASSLSIGSSFYNEQFF. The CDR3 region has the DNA TGTGCCAGCAGTTTGTCGATCGGGTCCTCCTTCTACAATGAGCAGTTCTTC.

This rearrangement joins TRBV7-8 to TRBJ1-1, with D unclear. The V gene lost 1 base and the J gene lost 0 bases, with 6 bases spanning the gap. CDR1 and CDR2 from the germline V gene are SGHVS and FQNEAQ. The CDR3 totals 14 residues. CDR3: CASSLVLVNTEAFF. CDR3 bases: TGTGCCAGCAGCTTAGTGTTGGTGAACACTGAAGCTTTCTTT.

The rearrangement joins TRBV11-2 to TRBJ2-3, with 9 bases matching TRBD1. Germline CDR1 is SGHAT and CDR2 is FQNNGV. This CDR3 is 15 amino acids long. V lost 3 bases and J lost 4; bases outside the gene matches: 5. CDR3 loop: CASSLGQGGSDTQYF. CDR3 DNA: TGTGCCAGCAGCTTGGGACAGGGAGGTTCAGATACGCAGTATTTT.

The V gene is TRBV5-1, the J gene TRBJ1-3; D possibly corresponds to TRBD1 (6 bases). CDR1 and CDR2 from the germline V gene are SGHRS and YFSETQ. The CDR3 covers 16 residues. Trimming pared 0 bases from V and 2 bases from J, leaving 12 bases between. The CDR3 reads CASSLGGGVAGNTIYF. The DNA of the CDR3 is TGCGCCAGCAGCTTGGGCGGGGGCGTCGCTGGAAACACCATATATTTT.

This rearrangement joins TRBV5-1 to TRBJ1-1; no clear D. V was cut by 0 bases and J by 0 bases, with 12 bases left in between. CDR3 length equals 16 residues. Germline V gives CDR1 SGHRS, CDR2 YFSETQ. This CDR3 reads CASSLDRAAMNTEAFF. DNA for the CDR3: TGCGCCAGCAGCTTGGATAGGGCCGCCATGAACACTGAAGCTTTCTTT.

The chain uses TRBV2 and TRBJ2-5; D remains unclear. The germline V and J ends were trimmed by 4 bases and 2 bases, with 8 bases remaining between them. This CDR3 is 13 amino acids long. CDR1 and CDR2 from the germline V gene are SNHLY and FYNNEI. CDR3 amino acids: CASSVHQQETQYF. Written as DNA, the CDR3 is TGTGCCAGCAGTGTACACCAACAAGAGACCCAGTACTTC.

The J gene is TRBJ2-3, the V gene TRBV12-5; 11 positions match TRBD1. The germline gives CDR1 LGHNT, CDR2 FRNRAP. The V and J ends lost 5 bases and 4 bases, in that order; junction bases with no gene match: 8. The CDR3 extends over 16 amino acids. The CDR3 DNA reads TGTGCTAGTGGTCCCACACGGACAGGGGGCTCAGATACGCAGTATTTT. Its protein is CASGPTRTGGSDTQYF.

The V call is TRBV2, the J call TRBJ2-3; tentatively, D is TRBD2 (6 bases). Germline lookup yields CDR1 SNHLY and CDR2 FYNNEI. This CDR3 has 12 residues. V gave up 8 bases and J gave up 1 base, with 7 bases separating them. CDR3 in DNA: TGTGCCAGCCAGCGGGGCACAGATACGCAGTATTTT. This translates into CASQRGTDTQYF.

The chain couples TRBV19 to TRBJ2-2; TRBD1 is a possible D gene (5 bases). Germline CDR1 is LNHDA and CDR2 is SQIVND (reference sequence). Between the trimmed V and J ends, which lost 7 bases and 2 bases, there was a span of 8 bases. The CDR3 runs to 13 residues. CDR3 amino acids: CASKRGNTGELFF. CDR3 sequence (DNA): TGTGCCAGTAAAAGGGGCAACACCGGGGAGCTGTTTTTT.

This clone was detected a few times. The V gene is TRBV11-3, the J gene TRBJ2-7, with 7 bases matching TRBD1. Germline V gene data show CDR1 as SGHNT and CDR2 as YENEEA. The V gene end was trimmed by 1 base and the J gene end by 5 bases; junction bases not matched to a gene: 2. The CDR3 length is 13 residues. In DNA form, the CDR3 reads TGTGCCAGCAGCTTAGGACAGGGCGACGAGCAGTACTTC. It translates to CASSLGQGDEQYF.

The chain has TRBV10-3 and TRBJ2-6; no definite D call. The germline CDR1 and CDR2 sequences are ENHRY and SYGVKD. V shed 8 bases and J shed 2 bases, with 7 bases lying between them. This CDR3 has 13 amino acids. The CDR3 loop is CAISLPGANVLTF. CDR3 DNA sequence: TGTGCCATCTCCCTCCCTGGGGCCAACGTCCTGACTTTC.

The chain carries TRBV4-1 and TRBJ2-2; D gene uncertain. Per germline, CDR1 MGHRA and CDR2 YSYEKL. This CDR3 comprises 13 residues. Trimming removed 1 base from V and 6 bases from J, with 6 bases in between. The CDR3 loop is CASSQGYPGELFF. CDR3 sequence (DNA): TGCGCCAGCAGCCAAGGGTACCCCGGGGAGCTGTTTTTT.

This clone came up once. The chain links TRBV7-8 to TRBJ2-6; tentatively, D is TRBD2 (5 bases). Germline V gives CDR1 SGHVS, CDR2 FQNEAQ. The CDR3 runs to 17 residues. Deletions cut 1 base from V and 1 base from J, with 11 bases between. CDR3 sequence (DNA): TGTGCCAGCAGCTTAGGAGAGGGCGTATCTGGGGCCAACGTCCTGACTTTC. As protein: CASSLGEGVSGANVLTF. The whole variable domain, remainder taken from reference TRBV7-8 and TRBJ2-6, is GAGVSQSPRYKVAKRGQDVALRCDPISGHVSLFWYQQALGQGPEFLTYFQNEAQLDKSGLPSDRFFAERPEGSVSTLKIQRTQQEDSAVYLCASSLGEGVSGANVLTFGAGSRLTVL.

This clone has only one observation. The CDR3 sequence: CASSPQERPYYNEQFF. The CDR3 region has the DNA TGTGCCAGCAGCCCCCAAGAGCGGCCTTACTACAATGAGCAGTTCTTC. V is TRBV14 and J is TRBJ2-1, with D possibly TRBD2 on 5 matching bases. Germline CDR1 and CDR2: SGHDN and FVKESK. V lost 4 bases to trimming and J lost 3 bases, with 16 bases between them. The CDR3 totals 16 residues.

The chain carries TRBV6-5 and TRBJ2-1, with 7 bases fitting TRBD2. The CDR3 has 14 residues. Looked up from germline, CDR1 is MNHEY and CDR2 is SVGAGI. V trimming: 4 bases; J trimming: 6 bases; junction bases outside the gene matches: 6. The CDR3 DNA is TGTGCCAGCAGTTCTGCGGGAGACCGCAATGAGCAGTTCTTC. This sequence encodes CASSSAGDRNEQFF.

The CDR3 is CATSRDGKSNQPQHF. Written as DNA, the CDR3 is TGTGCCACCAGCAGAGACGGCAAGAGCAATCAGCCCCAGCATTTT. The V gene is TRBV15, the J gene TRBJ1-5; D is undetermined. The germline CDR1 and CDR2 sequences are LNHNV and YYDKDF (reference sequence). The V end lost 0 bases, the J end lost 1 base, and 7 bases lay between the germline ends. The CDR3 is 15 amino acids.

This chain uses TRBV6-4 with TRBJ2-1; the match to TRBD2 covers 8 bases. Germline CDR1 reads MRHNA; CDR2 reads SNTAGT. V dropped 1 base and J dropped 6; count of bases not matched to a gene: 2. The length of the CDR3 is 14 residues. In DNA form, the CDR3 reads TGTGCCAGCAGTGACTTCGGGACTAGCAATGAGCAGTTCTTC. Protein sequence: CASSDFGTSNEQFF.

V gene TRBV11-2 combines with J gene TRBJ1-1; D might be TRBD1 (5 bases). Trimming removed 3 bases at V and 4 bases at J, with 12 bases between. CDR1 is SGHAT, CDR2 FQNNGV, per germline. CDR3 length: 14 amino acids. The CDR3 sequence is CASSFQGKSTEAFF. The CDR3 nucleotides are TGTGCCAGCAGCTTTCAGGGTAAGAGCACTGAAGCTTTCTTT.

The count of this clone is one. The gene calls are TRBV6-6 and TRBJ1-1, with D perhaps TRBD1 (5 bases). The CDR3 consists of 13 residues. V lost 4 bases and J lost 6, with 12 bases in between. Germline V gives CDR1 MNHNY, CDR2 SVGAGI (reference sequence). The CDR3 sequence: CASSFTGNPEAFF. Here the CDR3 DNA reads TGTGCCAGCAGTTTCACAGGAAACCCTGAAGCTTTCTTT.

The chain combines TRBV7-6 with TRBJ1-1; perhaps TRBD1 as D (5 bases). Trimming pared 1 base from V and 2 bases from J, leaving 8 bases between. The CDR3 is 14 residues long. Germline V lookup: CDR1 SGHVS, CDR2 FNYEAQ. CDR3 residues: CASSLGGPNTEAFF. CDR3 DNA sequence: TGTGCCAGCAGCTTAGGGGGACCCAACACTGAAGCTTTCTTT.

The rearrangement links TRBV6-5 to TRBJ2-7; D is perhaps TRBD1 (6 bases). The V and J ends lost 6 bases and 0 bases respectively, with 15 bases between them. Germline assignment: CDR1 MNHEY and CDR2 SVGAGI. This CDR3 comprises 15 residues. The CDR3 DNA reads TGTGCCAGCAGCCCGGTTTGGGACACCTCCTACGAGCAGTACTTC. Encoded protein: CASSPVWDTSYEQYF.

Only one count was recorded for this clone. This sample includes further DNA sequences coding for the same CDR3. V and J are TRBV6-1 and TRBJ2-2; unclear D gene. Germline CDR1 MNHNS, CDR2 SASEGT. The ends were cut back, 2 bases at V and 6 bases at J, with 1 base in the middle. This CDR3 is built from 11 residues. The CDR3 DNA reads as TGTGCCAGCAGTGAATCCGGGGAGCTGTTTTTT. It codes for CASSESGELFF.

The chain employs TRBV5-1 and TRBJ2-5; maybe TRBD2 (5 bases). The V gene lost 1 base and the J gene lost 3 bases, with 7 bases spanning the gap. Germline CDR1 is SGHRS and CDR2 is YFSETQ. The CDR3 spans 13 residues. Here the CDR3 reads CASSLMGEETQYF. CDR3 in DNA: TGCGCCAGCAGCTTGATGGGAGAAGAGACCCAGTACTTC.